These 5 T cell receptor beta chains came from one sample sequenced in a study of cytomegalovirus exposure and HLA in healthy donors (dated by TCRdb to 2016 to 2017). The library relied on the immunoSEQ multiplex PCR assay. TCRdb took over this immuneACCESS table, retaining in-frame rearrangements with V and J assigned. Such tables are incomplete; in checked studies, under half of the missing clones stem from an unresolved V gene, and the remainder is unexplained. The sample table holds about 240,000 clones, of which approximately 86% were seen once. Roughly 1.2% of the sample belongs to the ten largest clones. Sequencing input: PBMCs. The receptors derive from a young woman in good health and CMV-seropositive.

The chain links TRBV28 to TRBJ1-2, with 7 nucleotides matching TRBD1. The CDR3 is 16 residues long. With V trimmed by 2 bases and J by 2 bases, 8 bases remained unmatched. Looked up from germline, CDR1 is MDHEN and CDR2 is SYDVKM. DNA for the CDR3: TGTGCCAGCAGTTTAGGAACAGGGGACCTAAACTATGGCTACACCTTC. Translated: CASSLGTGDLNYGYTF.

This clone was picked up one time. The rearrangement links TRBV5-1 to TRBJ1-3; tentative D call: TRBD1 (6 bases). This CDR3 spans 17 amino acids. The germline V gene encodes CDR1 SGHRS and CDR2 YFSETQ. Trimming took 0 bases from V and 0 from J, leaving 13 bases between them. Written as DNA, the CDR3 is TGCGCCAGCAGCTTGGTTCCAGGGGACATCTCTGGAAACACCATATATTTT. Translation gives CASSLVPGDISGNTIYF. The entire variable domain, with the rest obtained from reference TRBV5-1 and TRBJ1-3, is as follows: KAGVTQTPRYLIKTRGQQVTLSCSPISGHRSVSWYQQTPGQGLQFLFEYFSETQRNKGNFPGRFSGRQFSNSRSEMNVSTLELGDSALYLCASSLVPGDISGNTIYFGEGSWLTVV.

The chain joins TRBV19 to TRBJ2-7; perhaps TRBD1 as D (6 bases). The CDR3 runs to 15 residues. The germline CDR1 and CDR2 sequences are LNHDA and SQIVND (reference sequence). The V gene lost 2 bases and the J gene lost 4 bases, with 15 bases spanning the gap. CDR3 region: CASSIQGTLTYEQYF. The DNA for the CDR3 is TGTGCCAGTAGTATACAGGGGACGCTAACATACGAGCAGTACTTC.

The chain carries TRBV30 and TRBJ2-7; weak D call: TRBD1 (7 bases). The CDR3 runs to 14 residues. V was clipped by 3 bases and J by 2 bases, with 14 bases between them. CDR1 is GTSNPN, CDR2 SVGIG, per germline (reference sequence). The CDR3 here is CAWRGGQLTYEQYF. CDR3 bases: TGTGCCTGGAGGGGGGGACAGCTGACCTACGAGCAGTACTTC.

The chain has TRBV28 and TRBJ1-5, with 11 nucleotides matching TRBD1. The CDR3 runs to 14 residues. Germline V gene data show CDR1 as MDHEN and CDR2 as SYDVKM. V trimming: 10 bases; J trimming: 7 bases; junction bases outside the gene matches: 9. In nucleotides, the CDR3 is TGTGCCATCCTCAAGGGACAGGGGGTCCAGCCCCAGCATTTT. Encoded protein: CAILKGQGVQPQHF. Combining the CDR3 with reference TRBV28 and TRBJ1-5 gives the whole variable domain DVKVTQSSRYLVKRTGEKVFLECVQDMDHENMFWYRQDPGLGLRLIYFSYDVKMKEKGDIPEGYSVSREKKERFSLILESASTNQTSMYLCAILKGQGVQPQHFGDGTRLSIL.